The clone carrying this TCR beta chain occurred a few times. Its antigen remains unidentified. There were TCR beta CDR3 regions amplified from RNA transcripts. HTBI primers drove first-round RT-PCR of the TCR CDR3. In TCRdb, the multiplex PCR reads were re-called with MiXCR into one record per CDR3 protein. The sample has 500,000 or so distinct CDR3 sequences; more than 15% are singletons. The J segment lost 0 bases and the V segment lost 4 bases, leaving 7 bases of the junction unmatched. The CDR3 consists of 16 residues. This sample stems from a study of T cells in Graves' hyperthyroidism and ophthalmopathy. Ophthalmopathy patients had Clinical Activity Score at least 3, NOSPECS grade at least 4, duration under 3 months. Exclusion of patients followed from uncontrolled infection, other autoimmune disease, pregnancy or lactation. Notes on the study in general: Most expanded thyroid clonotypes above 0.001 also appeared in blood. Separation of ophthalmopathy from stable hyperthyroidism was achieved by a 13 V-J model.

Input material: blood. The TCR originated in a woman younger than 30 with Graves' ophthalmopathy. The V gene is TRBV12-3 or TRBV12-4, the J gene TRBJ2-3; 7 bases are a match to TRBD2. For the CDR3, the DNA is TGTGCCAGCAGTTCCGGGACTATCACCAGCACAGATACGCAGTATTTT. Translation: CASSSGTITSTDTQYF.